This TCR beta chain stems from a study of cytotoxic CD8 clonotypes in ibrutinib-treated CLL. Overall study: The patients comprised approximately eleven relapsed/refractory and around 14 treatment-naive cases, some 17 IGHV unmutated. Per sample, productive templates averaged 255,043 and productive rearrangements averaged approximately 92,000.

Whole-study results and caveats: Relative to age-matched healthy donors, clonality at baseline was higher, and it tracked circulating CD8+ T-cell counts.

CDR1 and CDR2 (germline): SGHDT, YYEEEE. The CDR3 spans 17 residues. The V gene lost 4 bases and the J gene lost 7 bases, with 27 bases spanning the gap. This clone was detected once. Its specificity is unknown. Method: immunoSEQ multiplex PCR; TCRdb's copy keeps in-frame clones and lacks some. The sample records just over 200,000 clones, approximately 70% being singletons. The gene calls are TRBV5-6 and TRBJ2-7; no reliable D call. The sequences come from PBMCs, collected after 12 months of ibrutinib treatment. This sequence originates from a human donor with chronic lymphocytic leukemia. The CDR3 is CASSSTFEAPRQWEQYF. The CDR3, as DNA: TGTGCCAGCAGCAGCACCTTTGAGGCTCCGAGGCAGTGGGAGCAGTACTTC.